The clone carrying this T cell receptor (beta chain) was picked up a small number of times. No antigen is known for it. TCRdb itself ran the RT-PCR reads through MiXCR, one entry per CDR3 protein. There are 650,000 to 800,000 distinct CDR3 sequences in the sample; approximately 14% occur only once, and 6% to 8% lies in the top ten. Trimming left V 1 base short and J 0 bases short, with 8 bases between. The V gene's germline CDR1 is SGHAT and CDR2 FQNNGV. The CDR3 sequence is 15 residues long. The sample belongs to a study of response to subunit inactivated influenza vaccine. Findings and limits, study-wide: The study's authors posited that every seasonal influenza vaccination enlists few new T cells.

The material sequenced was PBMCs from blood, taken around 14 days before vaccination. The receptor's source is a man aged 50 to 60 who received an inactivated influenza vaccine. The rearrangement links TRBV11-2 to TRBJ2-3; the D is unclear. The CDR3: CASSLGAHSTDTQYF. CDR3 in DNA: TGTGCCAGCAGCTTAGGGGCCCACAGCACAGATACGCAGTATTTT.